The clone carrying this T cell receptor (beta chain) was detected only a few times. Profiling relied on immunoSEQ multiplex PCR, and the TCRdb table lists in-frame clones only, not all of them. The table has hundreds of thousands of clones, approximately 78% seen once. This sample was taken from a study of shared T cell receptors in the human thymus. Germline CDR1 reads SNHLY; CDR2 reads FYNNEI. The CDR3 has 15 residues. The V gene end was trimmed by 5 bases and the J gene end by 1 base; junction bases not matched to a gene: 1. These data were also filed under a second study, of human thymus T cells.

Material for sequencing was thymocytes. The clonotype was recovered from a boy in the first two years of life with a congenital heart defect. The chain joins TRBV2 to TRBJ2-1; 11 nucleotides line up with TRBD2. CDR3 DNA: TGTGCCAGCAGTCGACTAGCGGGGTCCTACAATGAGCAGTTCTTC. Translated: CASSRLAGSYNEQFF.